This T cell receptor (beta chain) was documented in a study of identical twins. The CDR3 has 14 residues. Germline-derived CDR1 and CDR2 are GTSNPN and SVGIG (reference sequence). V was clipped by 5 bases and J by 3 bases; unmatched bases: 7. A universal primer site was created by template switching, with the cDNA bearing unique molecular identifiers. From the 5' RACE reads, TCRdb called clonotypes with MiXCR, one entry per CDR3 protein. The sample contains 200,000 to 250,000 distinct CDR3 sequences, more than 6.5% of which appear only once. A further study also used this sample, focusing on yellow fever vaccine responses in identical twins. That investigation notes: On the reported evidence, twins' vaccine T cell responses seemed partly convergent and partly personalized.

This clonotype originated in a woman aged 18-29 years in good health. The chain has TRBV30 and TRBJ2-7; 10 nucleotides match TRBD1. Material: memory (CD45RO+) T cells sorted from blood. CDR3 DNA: TGTGCCTGGGGGCCGGGACAGGGGTACTACGAGCAGTACTTC. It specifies CAWGPGQGYYEQYF.